This T cell receptor beta chain was documented in a study of T cell responses to AZD1222 COVID-19 vaccine. Findings and caveats of the study: Nearly half of spike-specific TCRs reportedly target variant regions that are unmutated in the B.1.351 and B.1.1.7 variants. Elevations in Spike-specific TCR breadth and depth followed administration of two AZD1222 doses. Clonal diversity was possibly underestimated; the donors were predominantly white British and more often female.

Only in-frame clones appear in the TCRdb table, and some are missing; sequencing was by immunoSEQ multiplex PCR. The sample records about 100,000 clones, 87% being singletons. Trimming cost V 4 bases and J 7 bases; bases outside gene matches: 5. The CDR3 is made up of 15 amino acids. CDR1 LGHNA and CDR2 YSLEER come from the germline V gene. As regards this clone: Its cognate antigen is unknown.

The chain employs TRBV4-3 and TRBJ2-3; TRBD2 agrees at 13 bases. This material consisted of peripheral blood, taken on day 0 of MenACWY control vaccination. This sequence was found in an adult in good health. The CDR3 bases are TGCGCCAGCAGCCCAGGACTAGCGGGGGCTTATACGCAGTATTTT. Translating gives CASSPGLAGAYTQYF.